This T cell receptor beta chain emerged from a study of post-analysis software for immune sequencing data. Study information: In terms of disease course, relapsing-remitting, secondary progressive and progressive-relapsing multiple sclerosis were included.

Overall study findings and caveats: Compared with controls, patients had more of roughly five TRBV segments, including TRBV5-6, TRBV5-1 and TRBV20-1.

Trimming cost V 7 bases and J 5 bases; bases outside gene matches: 7. The CDR3 runs to 15 residues. Tagging with unique molecular identifiers was a feature of the TCR beta cDNA libraries. TCRdb analysed the PCR reads with MiXCR anew, one entry per CDR3 protein. The repertoire includes roughly 540,000 distinct CDR3 sequences, 34% of them detected once, and approximately 6% sits in the top ten. The sample holds a few counts of this clonotype. The antigen is not known. Material for sequencing was blood. The chain links TRBV12-3 or TRBV12-4 to TRBJ2-2; 10 bases match TRBD1. This clonotype was obtained from a girl aged 2 to 17 with multiple sclerosis. The CDR3 coding sequence is TGTGCCAGCACTATGACAGGGGGCGGAACCGGGGAGCTGTTTTTT. The encoded protein is CASTMTGGGTGELFF.